This T cell receptor beta chain was captured by sequencing in a study of T-cell memory formation after mild COVID-19. About the study: TCR clusters showed largely donor specificity.

With constant-segment primers, 5'RACE yielded cDNA libraries of TCR alpha and TCR beta that carried sample barcodes and UMIs. TCRdb processed the 5' RACE reads anew with MiXCR; each CDR3 protein has one entry. The sample holds about 290,000 distinct CDR3 sequences; under 20% are singletons and the top ten take around 23%. About this clonotype itself: Antigen specificity is unknown.

Overall study findings and caveats: From day 15 to 85, contracting clones were balanced between CD4 and CD8, whereas later expanders leaned toward CD4+. The study detected some responding clones in pre-infection memory, suggesting cross-reactive memory joined.

This TCR was recovered from a man between 18 and 35 years old who had mild COVID-19 (a few samples of this study predate the infection). Cell type and time point are not known. Material for sequencing was PBMCs or a T cell subset sorted from them (not recorded which).

The CDR3 bases are TGCACCAGCAGCCGAAGGCTAGCGGGCTTCGGGTTCTACGAGCAGTACTTC. The encoded protein is CTSSRRLAGFGFYEQYF. The chain recombines TRBV1 with TRBJ2-7; TRBD2 was called by the table and not checked on the DNA. TRBV1 constitutes a pseudogene. The CDR3 runs to 17 residues.